The clone carrying this TCR beta chain showed up just once. This sample is drawn from a study of T cell changes during pregnancy in multiple sclerosis. This CDR3 spans 14 amino acids. Trimming took off 4 bases at V and 5 bases at J, with 12 bases between the two ends. Germline-derived CDR1 and CDR2 are MNHEY and SMNVEV (reference sequence). Here immunoSEQ multiplex PCR was the method, and the copy in TCRdb shows in-frame clones only, minus some. The table lists around 19,000 clones, 87% of them singletons. This chain uses TRBV27 with TRBJ2-1; D is possibly TRBD2 (6 bases). This clonotype originated in a female donor in good health, enrolled as a control in a pregnancy study. Source: CD8+ T cells from peripheral blood mononuclear cells, taken in the third trimester of pregnancy. CDR3 region: CASSWRDVDNEQFF. The CDR3 DNA reads as TGTGCCAGCAGTTGGCGGGACGTAGACAATGAGCAGTTCTTC.